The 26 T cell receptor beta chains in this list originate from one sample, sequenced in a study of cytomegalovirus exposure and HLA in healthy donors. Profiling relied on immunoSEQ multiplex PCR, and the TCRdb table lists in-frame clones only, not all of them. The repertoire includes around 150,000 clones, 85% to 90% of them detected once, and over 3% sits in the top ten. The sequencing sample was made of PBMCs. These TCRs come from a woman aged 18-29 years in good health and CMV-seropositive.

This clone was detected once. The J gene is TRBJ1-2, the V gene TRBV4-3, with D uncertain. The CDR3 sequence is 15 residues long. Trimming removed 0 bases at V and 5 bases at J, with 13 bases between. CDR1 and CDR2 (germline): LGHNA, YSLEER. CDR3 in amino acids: CASSQDAARGYGYTF. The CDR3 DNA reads TGCGCCAGCAGCCAAGATGCAGCCCGGGGTTATGGCTACACCTTC.

The CDR3: CSVGVSGANVLTF. The CDR3 DNA follows: TGCAGCGTCGGGGTCTCCGGGGCCAACGTCCTGACTTTC. The chain joins TRBV29-1 to TRBJ2-6; D is possibly TRBD2 (5 bases). Germline assignment: CDR1 SQVTM and CDR2 ANQGSEA. Trimming cost V 6 bases and J 4 bases, with 10 bases left between them. The CDR3 runs 13 residues.

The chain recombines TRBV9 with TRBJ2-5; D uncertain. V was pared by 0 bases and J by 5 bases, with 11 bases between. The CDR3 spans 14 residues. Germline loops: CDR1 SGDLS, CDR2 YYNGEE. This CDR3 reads CASSVDIIGETQYF. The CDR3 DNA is TGTGCCAGCAGCGTAGACATCATCGGGGAGACCCAGTACTTC. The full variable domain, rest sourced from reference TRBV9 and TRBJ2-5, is DSGVTQTPKHLITATGQRVTLRCSPRSGDLSVYWYQQSLDQGLQFLIQYYNGEERAKGNILERFSAQQFPDLHSELNLSSLELGDSALYFCASSVDIIGETQYFGPGTRLLVL.

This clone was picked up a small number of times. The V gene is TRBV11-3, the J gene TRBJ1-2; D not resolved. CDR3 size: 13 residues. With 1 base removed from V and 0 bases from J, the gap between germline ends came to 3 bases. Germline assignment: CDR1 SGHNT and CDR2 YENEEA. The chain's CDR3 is CASSLAANYGYTF. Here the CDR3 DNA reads TGTGCCAGCAGCTTAGCAGCTAACTATGGCTACACCTTC.

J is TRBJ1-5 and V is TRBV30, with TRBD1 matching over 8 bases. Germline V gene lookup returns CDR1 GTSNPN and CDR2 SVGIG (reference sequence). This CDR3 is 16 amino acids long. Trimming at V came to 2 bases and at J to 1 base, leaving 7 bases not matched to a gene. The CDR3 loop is CAWSFPGTGSNQPQHF. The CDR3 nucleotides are TGTGCCTGGAGTTTCCCCGGGACAGGAAGCAATCAGCCCCAGCATTTT.

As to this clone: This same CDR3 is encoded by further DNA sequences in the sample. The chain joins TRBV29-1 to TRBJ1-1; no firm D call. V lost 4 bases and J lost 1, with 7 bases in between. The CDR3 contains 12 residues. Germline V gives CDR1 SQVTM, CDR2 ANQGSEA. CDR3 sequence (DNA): TGCAGCGTTGTTCGGGGGAACACTGAAGCTTTCTTT. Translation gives CSVVRGNTEAFF.

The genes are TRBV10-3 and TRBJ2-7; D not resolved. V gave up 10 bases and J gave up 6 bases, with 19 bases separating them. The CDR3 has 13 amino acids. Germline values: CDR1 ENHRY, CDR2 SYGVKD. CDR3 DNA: TGTGCCACCAGATATCAGGCTGCCCCCGAGCAGTACTTC. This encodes CATRYQAAPEQYF.

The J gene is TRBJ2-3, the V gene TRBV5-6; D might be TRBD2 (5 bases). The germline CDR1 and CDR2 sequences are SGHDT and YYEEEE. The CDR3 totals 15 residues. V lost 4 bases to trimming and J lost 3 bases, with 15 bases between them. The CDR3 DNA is TGTGCCAGCAGCCCAAAAGCGGTCATAACAGATACGCAGTATTTT. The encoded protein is CASSPKAVITDTQYF. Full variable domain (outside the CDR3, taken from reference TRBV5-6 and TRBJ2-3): DAGVTQSPTHLIKTRGQQVTLRCSPKSGHDTVSWYQQALGQGPQFIFQYYEEEERQRGNFPDRFSGHQFPNYSSELNVNALLLGDSALYLCASSPKAVITDTQYFGPGTRLTVL.

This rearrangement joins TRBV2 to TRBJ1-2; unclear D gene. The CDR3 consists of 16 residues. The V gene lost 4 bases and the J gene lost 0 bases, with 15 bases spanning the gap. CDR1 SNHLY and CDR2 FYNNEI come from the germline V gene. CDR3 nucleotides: TGTGCCAGCAGTGCCTCACGGCGAGGGACTAACTATGGCTACACCTTC. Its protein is CASSASRRGTNYGYTF.

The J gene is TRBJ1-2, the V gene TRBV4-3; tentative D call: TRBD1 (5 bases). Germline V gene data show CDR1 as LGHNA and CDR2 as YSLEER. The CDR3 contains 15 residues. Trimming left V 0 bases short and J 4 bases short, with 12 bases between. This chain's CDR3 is CASSQESGKGYGYTF. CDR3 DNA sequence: TGCGCCAGCAGCCAAGAATCAGGGAAAGGCTATGGCTACACCTTC.

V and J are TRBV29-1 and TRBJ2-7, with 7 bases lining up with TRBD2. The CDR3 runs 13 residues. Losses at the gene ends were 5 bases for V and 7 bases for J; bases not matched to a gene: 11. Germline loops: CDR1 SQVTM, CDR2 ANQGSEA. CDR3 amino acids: CSVWGGIAEEQYF. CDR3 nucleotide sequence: TGCAGCGTTTGGGGAGGGATCGCGGAGGAGCAGTACTTC.

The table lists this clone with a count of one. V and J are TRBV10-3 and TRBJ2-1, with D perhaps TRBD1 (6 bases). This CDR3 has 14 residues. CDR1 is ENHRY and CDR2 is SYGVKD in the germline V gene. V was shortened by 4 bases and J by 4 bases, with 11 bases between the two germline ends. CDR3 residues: CAISGTDLYNEQFF. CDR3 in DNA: TGTGCCATCAGTGGGACAGACCTTTACAATGAGCAGTTCTTC.

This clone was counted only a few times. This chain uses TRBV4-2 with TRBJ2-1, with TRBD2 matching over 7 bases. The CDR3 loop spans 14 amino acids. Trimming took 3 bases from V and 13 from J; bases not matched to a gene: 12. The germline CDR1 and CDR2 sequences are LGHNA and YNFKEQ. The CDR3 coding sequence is TGTGCCAGCAGCCACGCATCAGGAAGCGGGAATCAGTTCTTC. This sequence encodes CASSHASGSGNQFF.

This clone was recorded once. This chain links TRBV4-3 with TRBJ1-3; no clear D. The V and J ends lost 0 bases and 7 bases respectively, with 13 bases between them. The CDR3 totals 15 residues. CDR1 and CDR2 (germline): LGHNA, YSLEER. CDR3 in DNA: TGCGCCAGCAGCCAAGAACTCAATTTCGGGAACACCATATATTTT. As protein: CASSQELNFGNTIYF.

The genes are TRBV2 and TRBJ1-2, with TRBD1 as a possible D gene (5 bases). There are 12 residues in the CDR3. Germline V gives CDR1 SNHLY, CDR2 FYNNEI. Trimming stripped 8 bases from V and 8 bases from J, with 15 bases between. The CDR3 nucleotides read TGTGCCAGCGGGGCGGGGTCAGGCGGCTACACCTTC. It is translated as CASGAGSGGYTF.

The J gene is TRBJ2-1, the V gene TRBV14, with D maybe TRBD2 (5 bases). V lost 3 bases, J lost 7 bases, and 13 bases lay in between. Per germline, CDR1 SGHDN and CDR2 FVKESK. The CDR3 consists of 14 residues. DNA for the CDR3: TGTGCCAGCAGCCAGCGGGTCTTGGGGAATGAGCAGTTCTTC. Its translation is CASSQRVLGNEQFF.

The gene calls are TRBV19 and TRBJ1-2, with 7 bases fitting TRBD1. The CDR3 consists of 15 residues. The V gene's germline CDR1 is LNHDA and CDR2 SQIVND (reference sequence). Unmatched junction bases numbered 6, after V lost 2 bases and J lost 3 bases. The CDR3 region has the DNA TGTGCCAGTAGTATAAACCCGGGACAGCACTATGGCTACACCTTC. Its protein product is CASSINPGQHYGYTF.

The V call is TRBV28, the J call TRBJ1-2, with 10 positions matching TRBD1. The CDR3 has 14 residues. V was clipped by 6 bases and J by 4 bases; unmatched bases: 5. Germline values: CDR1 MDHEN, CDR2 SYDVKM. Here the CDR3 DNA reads TGTGCCAGCAGACCGTGGACAGGGGGCTATGGCTACACCTTC. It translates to CASRPWTGGYGYTF.

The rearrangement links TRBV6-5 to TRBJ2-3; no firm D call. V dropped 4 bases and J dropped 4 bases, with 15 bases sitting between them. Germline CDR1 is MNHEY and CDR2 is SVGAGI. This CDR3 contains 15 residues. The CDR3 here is CASSFSRSGSDTQYF. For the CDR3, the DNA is TGTGCCAGCAGTTTCTCGAGGAGTGGGTCAGATACGCAGTATTTT.

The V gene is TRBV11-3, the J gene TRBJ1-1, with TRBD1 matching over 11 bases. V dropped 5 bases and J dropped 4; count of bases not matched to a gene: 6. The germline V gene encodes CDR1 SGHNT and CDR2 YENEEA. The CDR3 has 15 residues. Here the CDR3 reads CASSPGQGEVTEAFF. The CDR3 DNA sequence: TGTGCCAGCAGCCCGGGACAGGGGGAGGTCACTGAAGCTTTCTTT. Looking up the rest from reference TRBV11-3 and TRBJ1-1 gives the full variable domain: EAGVVQSPRYKIIEKKQPVAFWCNPISGHNTLYWYLQNLGQGPELLIRYENEEAVDDSQLPKDRFSAERLKGVDSTLKIQPAELGDSAVYLCASSPGQGEVTEAFFGQGTRLTVV.

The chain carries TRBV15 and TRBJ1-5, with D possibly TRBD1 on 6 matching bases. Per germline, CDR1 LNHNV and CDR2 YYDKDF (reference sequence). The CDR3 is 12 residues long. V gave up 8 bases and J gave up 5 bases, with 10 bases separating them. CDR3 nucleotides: TGTGCCACCGGGGACATTTATCAGCCCCAGCATTTT. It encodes CATGDIYQPQHF.

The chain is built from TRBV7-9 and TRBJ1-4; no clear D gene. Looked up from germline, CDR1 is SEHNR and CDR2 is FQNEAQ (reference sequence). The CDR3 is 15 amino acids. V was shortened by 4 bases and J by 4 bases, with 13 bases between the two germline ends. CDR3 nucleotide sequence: TGTGCCAGCAGCTCCCGCGGGCAGAATAATGAAAAACTGTTTTTT. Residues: CASSSRGQNNEKLFF.

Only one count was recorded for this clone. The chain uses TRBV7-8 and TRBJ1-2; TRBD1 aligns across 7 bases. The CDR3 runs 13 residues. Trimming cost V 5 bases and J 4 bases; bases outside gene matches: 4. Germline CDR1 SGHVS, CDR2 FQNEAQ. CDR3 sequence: CASSRGQTYGYTF. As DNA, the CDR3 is TGTGCCAGCAGCCGGGGACAGACCTATGGCTACACCTTC.

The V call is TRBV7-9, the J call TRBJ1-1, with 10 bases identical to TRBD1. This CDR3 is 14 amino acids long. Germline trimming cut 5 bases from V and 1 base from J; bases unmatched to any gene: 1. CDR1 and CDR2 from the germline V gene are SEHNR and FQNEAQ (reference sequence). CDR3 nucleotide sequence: TGTGCCAGCAGCGACAGGGGGCCGAACACTGAAGCTTTCTTT. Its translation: CASSDRGPNTEAFF.

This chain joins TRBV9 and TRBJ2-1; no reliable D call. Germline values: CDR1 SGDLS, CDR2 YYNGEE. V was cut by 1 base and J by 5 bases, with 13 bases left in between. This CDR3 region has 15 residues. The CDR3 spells CASSVWAWQNNEQFF. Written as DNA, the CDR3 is TGTGCCAGCAGCGTATGGGCGTGGCAGAACAATGAGCAGTTCTTC.

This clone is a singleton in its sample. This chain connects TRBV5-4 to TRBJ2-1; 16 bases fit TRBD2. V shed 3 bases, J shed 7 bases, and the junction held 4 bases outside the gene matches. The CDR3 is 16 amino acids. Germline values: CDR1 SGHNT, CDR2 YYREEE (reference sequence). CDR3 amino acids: CASSWGLAGGLNEQFF. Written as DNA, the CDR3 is TGTGCCAGCAGCTGGGGACTAGCGGGAGGGTTAAATGAGCAGTTCTTC. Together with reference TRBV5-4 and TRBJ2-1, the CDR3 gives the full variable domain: ETGVTQSPTHLIKTRGQQVTLRCSSQSGHNTVSWYQQALGQGPQFIFQYYREEENGRGNFPPRFSGLQFPNYSSELNVNALELDDSALYLCASSWGLAGGLNEQFFGPGTRLTVL.